Listed here are 27 T cell receptor beta chains from one sample, sequenced in a study of T cells in Graves' hyperthyroidism and ophthalmopathy. Amplification of TCR beta CDR3 regions used RNA as the template. The TCR CDR3 first-round RT-PCR relied on the HTBI primer set. A single record per CDR3 protein comes from TCRdb applying MiXCR to the multiplex PCR reads. The sample holds a few hundred thousand distinct CDR3 sequences; around 15% are singletons and the top ten take approximately 5.8%. The sequencing sample was made of blood. The receptors here all came from a woman aged 18-35 years with Graves' hyperthyroidism.

There are many counts of this clonotype. V and J are TRBV5-1 and TRBJ2-1, with D tentatively TRBD1 or TRBD2 (5 bases each). The length of the CDR3 is 17 residues. Germline CDR1 SGHRS, CDR2 YFSETQ. Deletions cut 4 bases from V and 0 bases from J, with 17 bases between. In DNA form, the CDR3 reads TGCGCCAGCAGCCCCCAAGGGACGGTTAGCTCCTACAATGAGCAGTTCTTC. Its translation is CASSPQGTVSSYNEQFF.

This clonotype was recorded many times. The chain recombines TRBV27 with TRBJ1-1, with TRBD1 matching over 8 bases. Trimming removed 7 bases from V and 5 bases from J; junction bases left unmatched: 6. This CDR3 has 13 amino acids. Looked up from germline, CDR1 is MNHEY and CDR2 is SMNVEV (reference sequence). The CDR3 DNA sequence: TGTGCCAGCAAGGCAGGGGGCGGAACTGAAGCTTTCTTT. Amino acid sequence: CASKAGGGTEAFF.

This clonotype was found many times. V and J are TRBV10-3 and TRBJ1-2; D is undetermined. CDR3 size: 13 residues. V lost 2 bases and J lost 5, with 9 bases in between. Germline CDR1 and CDR2: ENHRY and SYGVKD. For the CDR3, the DNA is TGTGCCATCAGTGAGCAAGTCGCATATGGCTACACCTTC. It codes for CAISEQVAYGYTF.

V is TRBV20-1 and J is TRBJ1-5; D gene uncertain. This CDR3 is 15 amino acids long. Germline CDR1 is DFQATT and CDR2 is SNEGSKA (reference sequence). Trimming pared 6 bases from V and 0 bases from J, leaving 15 bases between. Here the CDR3 reads CSAPRPDYSNQPQHF. DNA of the CDR3: TGCAGTGCCCCAAGACCGGACTATAGCAATCAGCCCCAGCATTTT.

The V and J genes are TRBV7-2 and TRBJ1-3; D is undetermined. Deletions cut 7 bases from V and 0 bases from J, with 10 bases between. Germline assignment: CDR1 SGHTA and CDR2 FQGNSA. This CDR3 is built from 14 residues. The CDR3 spells CASTHMSSGNTIYF. The CDR3 region has the DNA TGTGCCAGCACCCATATGAGCTCTGGAAACACCATATATTTT. The complete variable domain, with remaining parts taken from reference TRBV7-2 and TRBJ1-3, reads GAGVSQSPSNKVTEKGKDVELRCDPISGHTALYWYRQSLGQGLEFLIYFQGNSAPDKSGLPSDRFSAERTGGSVSTLTIQRTQQEDSAVYLCASTHMSSGNTIYFGEGSWLTVV.

The chain joins TRBV4-1 to TRBJ2-7, with TRBD2 matching 11 bases. Germline trimming cut 3 bases from V and 5 bases from J; bases unmatched to any gene: 9. Germline V lookup: CDR1 MGHRA, CDR2 YSYEKL. The CDR3 extends over 16 amino acids. The CDR3 coding sequence is TGCGCCAGCAGCCACGGAATCACTAGCGGGAGAAACGAGCAGTACTTC. Translation: CASSHGITSGRNEQYF.

The chain employs TRBV14 and TRBJ2-5; perhaps TRBD2 as D (5 bases). V was pared by 1 base and J by 7 bases, with 10 bases between. The CDR3 has 13 residues. Germline V gene lookup returns CDR1 SGHDN and CDR2 FVKESK. The CDR3 DNA follows: TGTGCCAGCAGCCAAGTTTCAGGAGGGACCCAGTACTTC. This gives the protein CASSQVSGGTQYF.

This clonotype was counted a few times. The CDR3 DNA follows: TGTGCCAGCAGTGACCCGGGACAGCACACTGAAGCTTTCTTT. Its translation: CASSDPGQHTEAFF. V is TRBV25-1 and J is TRBJ1-1; 7 bases are a match to TRBD1. CDR3 size: 14 residues. The ends lost 3 bases at V and 3 bases at J; junction bases unmatched: 4. Germline lookup yields CDR1 MGHDK and CDR2 SYGVNS.

This clonotype was seen many times. The V gene is TRBV9, the J gene TRBJ2-7; D remains ambiguous. The V end lost 0 bases, the J end lost 3 bases, and 10 bases lay between the germline ends. The CDR3 spans 14 residues. Germline-derived CDR1 and CDR2 are SGDLS and YYNGEE. DNA for the CDR3: TGTGCCAGCAGCGTAGGCCCCGAGAGCTACGAGCAGTACTTC. Its translation is CASSVGPESYEQYF.

The CDR3 nucleotides read TGTGCCAGCACCTCACTTGGGGGCGGCGCCGGGGAGCTGTTTTTT. It encodes CASTSLGGGAGELFF. This sequence joins TRBV7-6 and TRBJ2-2; D is possibly TRBD1 (6 bases). CDR1 SGHVS and CDR2 FNYEAQ come from the germline V gene. The length of the CDR3 is 15 residues. V lost 7 bases, J lost 6 bases, and 18 bases lay in between.

This clonotype showed up many times. The J gene is TRBJ2-1, the V gene TRBV5-1; the D call may be TRBD1 or TRBD2 (5 bases each). Germline assignment: CDR1 SGHRS and CDR2 YFSETQ. Trimming removed 2 bases at V and 8 bases at J, with 20 bases between. CDR3 length: 16 amino acids. The CDR3 nucleotides are TGCGCCAGCAGCTTAGGTTTCGGGACCCCCGACCATGAGCAGTTCTTC. Residues: CASSLGFGTPDHEQFF. Drawing the rest from reference TRBV5-1 and TRBJ2-1, the complete variable domain is KAGVTQTPRYLIKTRGQQVTLSCSPISGHRSVSWYQQTPGQGLQFLFEYFSETQRNKGNFPGRFSGRQFSNSRSEMNVSTLELGDSALYLCASSLGFGTPDHEQFFGPGTRLTVL.

As regards this clonotype: With a much larger clone just one base away, this may be a read error. This chain joins TRBV11-1 and TRBJ2-3, with 16 bases identical to TRBD2. This CDR3 has 17 residues. Germline V lookup: CDR1 SGHAT, CDR2 FQDESV (reference sequence). For the CDR3, the DNA is TGTTCCAGCAGCTCCGGGACTAGCGGGAGGGCCACAGATACGCAGTATTTT. Translating gives CSSSSGTSGRATDTQYF.

This clonotype has at least ten counts. The gene calls are TRBV29-1 and TRBJ1-4; D is unclear. V lost 1 base, J lost 8 bases, and 14 bases lay in between. Looked up from germline, CDR1 is SQVTM and CDR2 is ANQGSEA. The CDR3 length is 14 residues. Here the CDR3 reads CSVEGAGGGEKLFF. CDR3 in DNA: TGCAGCGTTGAAGGGGCAGGAGGCGGCGAAAAACTGTTTTTT.

This clonotype was observed a few times. The gene calls are TRBV10-3 and TRBJ2-3; TRBD2 is a possible D gene (6 bases). The V gene lost 7 bases and the J gene lost 1 base, with 9 bases spanning the gap. Germline V gene sequence: CDR1 ENHRY, CDR2 SYGVKD. The CDR3 covers 13 residues. The CDR3 bases are TGTGCCATCAAGGGCGGGGGCACAGATACGCAGTATTTT. This translates into CAIKGGGTDTQYF.

This clonotype was observed at least ten times. The chain combines TRBV12-3 or TRBV12-4 with TRBJ2-7; 9 positions match TRBD2. After removal of 5 bases from V and 2 bases from J, the junction contained 4 bases not matched to a gene. This CDR3 comprises 14 residues. The CDR3 reads CASSRTSATYEQYF. As DNA, the CDR3 is TGTGCCAGCAGTCGGACTAGCGCGACCTACGAGCAGTACTTC.

This clonotype has ten or more counts. The rearrangement joins TRBV7-2 to TRBJ1-1; no clear D gene. Germline V gene lookup returns CDR1 SGHTA and CDR2 FQGNSA. V was clipped by 3 bases and J by 1 base, with 9 bases between them. CDR3 length equals 14 residues. The CDR3 DNA is TGTGCCAGCAGCTTGGTCCTTCCGAACACTGAAGCTTTCTTT. This translates into CASSLVLPNTEAFF.

This clonotype has a count of ten or more. The chain joins TRBV29-1 to TRBJ2-1; 7 nucleotides match TRBD1. V lost 0 bases to trimming and J lost 0 bases; unmatched junction nucleotides: 5. Germline V gene lookup returns CDR1 SQVTM and CDR2 ANQGSEA. CDR3 length equals 16 residues. The CDR3 DNA reads as TGCAGCGTTGAAGATCCGGACAGGAGCTCCTACAATGAGCAGTTCTTC. Its translation is CSVEDPDRSSYNEQFF.

This clonotype was observed at least ten times. This sequence joins TRBV7-8 and TRBJ1-5, with 9 nucleotides matching TRBD1. CDR1 is SGHVS and CDR2 is FQNEAQ in the germline V gene. V was pared by 0 bases and J by 7 bases, with 7 bases of the junction left unmatched. CDR3 length equals 16 residues. CDR3 amino acids: CASSLARTGVRQPQHF. Here the CDR3 DNA reads TGTGCCAGCAGCTTAGCGCGGACAGGGGTCAGGCAGCCCCAGCATTTT. Drawing the rest from reference TRBV7-8 and TRBJ1-5, the complete variable domain is GAGVSQSPRYKVAKRGQDVALRCDPISGHVSLFWYQQALGQGPEFLTYFQNEAQLDKSGLPSDRFFAERPEGSVSTLKIQRTQQEDSAVYLCASSLARTGVRQPQHFGDGTRLSIL.

The chain uses TRBV19 and TRBJ2-7, with no clear D. CDR1 is LNHDA and CDR2 is SQIVND in the germline V gene (reference sequence). The germline V and J ends were trimmed by 2 bases and 7 bases, with 12 bases remaining between them. The CDR3 is 13 amino acids. CDR3: CASSIPARQEQYF. In DNA form, the CDR3 reads TGTGCCAGTAGTATACCGGCCCGCCAGGAGCAGTACTTC.

This clonotype was observed at least ten times. The junction differs from germline at one of its ends, possibly a read error. The V call is TRBV28, the J call TRBJ1-2; 9 bases match TRBD1. The CDR3 covers 13 residues. Germline CDR1 MDHEN, CDR2 SYDVKM. The CDR3 region has the DNA TGTGCAAGCACGGAAGGGACAGGGCGCGGCTACACCTTC. Protein sequence: CASTEGTGRGYTF.

A few counts support this clonotype. This rearrangement joins TRBV10-3 to TRBJ2-7; D may be TRBD2 (5 bases). Trimming shortened V by 10 bases and J by 2 bases, and 12 bases separated the two germline ends. The CDR3 is made up of 12 amino acids. Per the germline V gene, CDR1 is ENHRY and CDR2 is SYGVKD. The CDR3 spells CATLGDTYEQYF. The CDR3 nucleotides are TGTGCCACCCTCGGGGATACCTACGAGCAGTACTTC.

In this sample, this clonotype turned up many times. The chain employs TRBV19 and TRBJ2-3; no definite D call. Per the germline V gene, CDR1 is LNHDA and CDR2 is SQIVND (reference sequence). Trimming left V 3 bases short and J 6 bases short, with 13 bases between. This CDR3 spans 14 amino acids. The chain's CDR3 is CASSISRSEDTQYF. For the CDR3, the DNA is TGTGCCAGTAGTATCTCGCGATCCGAGGATACGCAGTATTTT.

This clonotype was detected ten times or more. The chain uses TRBV28 and TRBJ1-1; D may be TRBD1 (5 bases). The V end lost 8 bases, the J end lost 0 bases, and 16 bases lay between the germline ends. Germline V gene sequence: CDR1 MDHEN, CDR2 SYDVKM. The CDR3 runs to 15 residues. This CDR3 is CASPPGVSMNTEAFF. The CDR3 DNA reads as TGTGCCAGCCCACCGGGGGTATCCATGAACACTGAAGCTTTCTTT.

This clonotype has more than one count but fewer than ten. V usage is TRBV19 and J usage is TRBJ2-2, with D possibly matching TRBD2 (5 bases). The CDR3 spans 15 residues. Germline V gene sequence: CDR1 LNHDA, CDR2 SQIVND (reference sequence). The V end was cut by 1 base, the J end by 6 bases, with 12 bases between. CDR3 nucleotides: TGTGCCAGTAGTATAGTCCTGGCGGGCGCCGGGGAGCTGTTTTTT. Translating it yields CASSIVLAGAGELFF.

At least ten counts were recorded for this clonotype. The rearrangement links TRBV6-1 to TRBJ2-5; either TRBD1 or TRBD2 may supply D (5 bases each). The CDR3 is 19 residues long. V was pared by 8 bases and J by 5 bases, with 33 bases between. Germline V CDR1 and CDR2: MNHNS, SASEGT. As DNA, the CDR3 is TGTGCCAGCGCCATGGACCAGACAGCAAGGCCTCACGGGATCGAGACCCAGTACTTC. Translated: CASAMDQTARPHGIETQYF.

This clonotype has a count of ten or more. J is TRBJ1-2 and V is TRBV28; D perhaps matches TRBD1 (5 bases). The CDR3 consists of 13 residues. Per germline, CDR1 MDHEN and CDR2 SYDVKM. V lost 7 bases and J lost 7, with 16 bases in between. The CDR3 DNA reads as TGTGCCAGCACCACCCTCGGGGCGGGTGGCTACACCTTC. Translating it yields CASTTLGAGGYTF.

This clonotype has at least ten counts. The chain is built from TRBV20-1 and TRBJ2-1, with D possibly TRBD2 on 5 matching bases. This CDR3 contains 10 residues. Germline CDR1 and CDR2: DFQATT and SNEGSKA (reference sequence). Trimming cost V 3 bases and J 8 bases, with 5 bases left between them. The CDR3 loop is CSARRDEQFF. CDR3 nucleotides: TGCAGTGCTAGGAGGGATGAGCAGTTCTTC.